This TCR beta chain was identified in a study of blood T cell repertoires in COVID-19. Study in general: The United States, Italy and Spain supplied acute and convalescent COVID-19 samples. Sources were T cells, B-cell-depleted T cells, or PBMCs; the material itself was cDNA or gDNA.

Germline trimming cut 4 bases from V and 0 bases from J; bases unmatched to any gene: 6. Germline values: CDR1 MNHEY, CDR2 SVGAGI. The CDR3 loop spans 16 amino acids. Under the authors' procedure: Counts of nucleated cells, estimated from reference gene primer amplification, were obtained. TCRdb keeps only in-frame clones here, not all; method: immunoSEQ multiplex PCR. V, J and clone size are taken as reported in that table, and D and trimming were inferred from the DNA itself. This table holds roughly 120,000 clones, over 60% found once. What was sequenced was peripheral blood. This chain connects TRBV6-5 to TRBJ2-1; 7 bases align to TRBD2. This TCR was recovered from a man in his 70s with acute or convalescent COVID-19. CDR3 region: CASSSSTSDSYNEQFF. In DNA form, the CDR3 reads TGTGCCAGCAGTTCCTCCACTAGCGACTCCTACAATGAGCAGTTCTTC.